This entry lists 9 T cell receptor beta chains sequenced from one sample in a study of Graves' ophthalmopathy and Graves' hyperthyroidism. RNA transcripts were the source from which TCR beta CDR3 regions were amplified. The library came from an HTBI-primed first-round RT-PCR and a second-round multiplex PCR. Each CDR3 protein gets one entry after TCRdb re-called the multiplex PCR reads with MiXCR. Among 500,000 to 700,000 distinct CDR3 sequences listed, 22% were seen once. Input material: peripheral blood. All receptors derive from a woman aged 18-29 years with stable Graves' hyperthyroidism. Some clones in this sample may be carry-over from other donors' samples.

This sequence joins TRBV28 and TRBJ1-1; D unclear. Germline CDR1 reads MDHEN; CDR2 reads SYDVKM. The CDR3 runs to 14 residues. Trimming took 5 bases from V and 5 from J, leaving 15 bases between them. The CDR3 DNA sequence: TGTGCCAGCAGTCGCGTCCCCAGTTTTACTGAAGCTTTCTTT. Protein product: CASSRVPSFTEAFF.

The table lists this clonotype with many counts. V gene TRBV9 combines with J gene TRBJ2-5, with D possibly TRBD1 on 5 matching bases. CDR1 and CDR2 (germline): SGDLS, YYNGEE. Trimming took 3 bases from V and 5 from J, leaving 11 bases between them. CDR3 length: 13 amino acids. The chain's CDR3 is CASSAQDMETQYF. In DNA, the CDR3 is TGTGCCAGCAGCGCCCAGGACATGGAGACCCAGTACTTC.

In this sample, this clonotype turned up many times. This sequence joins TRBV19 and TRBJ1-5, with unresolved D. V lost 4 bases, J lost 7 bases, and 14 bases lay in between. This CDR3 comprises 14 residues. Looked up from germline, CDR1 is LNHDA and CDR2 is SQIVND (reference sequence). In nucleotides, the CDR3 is TGTGCCAGTAGTAGCGAAGGGAGCGAGCAGCCCCAGCATTTT. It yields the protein CASSSEGSEQPQHF.

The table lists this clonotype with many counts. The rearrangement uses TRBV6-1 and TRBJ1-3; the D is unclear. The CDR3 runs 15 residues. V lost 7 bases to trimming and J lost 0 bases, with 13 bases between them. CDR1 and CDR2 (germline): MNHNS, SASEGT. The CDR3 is CASTTEYSSGNTIYF. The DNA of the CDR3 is TGTGCCAGCACTACTGAATACAGCTCTGGAAACACCATATATTTT.

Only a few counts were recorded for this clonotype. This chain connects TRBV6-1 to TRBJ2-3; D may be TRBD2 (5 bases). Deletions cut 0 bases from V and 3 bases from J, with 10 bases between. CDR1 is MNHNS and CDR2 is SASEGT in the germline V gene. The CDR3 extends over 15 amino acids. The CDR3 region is CASSEAEDGTDTQYF. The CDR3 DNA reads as TGTGCCAGCAGTGAAGCGGAGGACGGGACAGATACGCAGTATTTT.

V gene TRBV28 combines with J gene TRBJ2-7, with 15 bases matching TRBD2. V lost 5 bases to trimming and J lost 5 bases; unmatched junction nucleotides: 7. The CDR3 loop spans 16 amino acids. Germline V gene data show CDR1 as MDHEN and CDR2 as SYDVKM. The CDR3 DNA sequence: TGTGCCAGCAGTGGGACTAGCGGGGGGAGGAGCAACGAGCAGTACTTC. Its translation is CASSGTSGGRSNEQYF.

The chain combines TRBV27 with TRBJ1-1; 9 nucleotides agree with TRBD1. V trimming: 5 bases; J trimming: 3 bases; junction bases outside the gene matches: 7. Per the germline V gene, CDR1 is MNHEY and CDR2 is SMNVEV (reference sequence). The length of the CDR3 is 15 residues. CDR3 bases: TGTGCCAGCAGTATTACAGGGGGCTATGACACTGAAGCTTTCTTT. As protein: CASSITGGYDTEAFF.

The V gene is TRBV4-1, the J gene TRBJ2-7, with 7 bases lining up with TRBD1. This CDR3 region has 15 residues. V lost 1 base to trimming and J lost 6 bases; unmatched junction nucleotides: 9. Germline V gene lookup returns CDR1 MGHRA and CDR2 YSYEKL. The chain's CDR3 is CASSQVGRGRFEQYF. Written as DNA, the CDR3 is TGCGCCAGCAGCCAAGTGGGTAGGGGGCGGTTCGAGCAGTACTTC.

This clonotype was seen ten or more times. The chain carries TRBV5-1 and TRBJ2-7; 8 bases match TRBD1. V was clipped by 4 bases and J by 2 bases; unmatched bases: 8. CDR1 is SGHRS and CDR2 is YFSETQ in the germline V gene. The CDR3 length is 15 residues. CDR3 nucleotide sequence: TGCGCCAGCAGCCCGCCGGACAGGGTTACCTACGAGCAGTACTTC. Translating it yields CASSPPDRVTYEQYF.